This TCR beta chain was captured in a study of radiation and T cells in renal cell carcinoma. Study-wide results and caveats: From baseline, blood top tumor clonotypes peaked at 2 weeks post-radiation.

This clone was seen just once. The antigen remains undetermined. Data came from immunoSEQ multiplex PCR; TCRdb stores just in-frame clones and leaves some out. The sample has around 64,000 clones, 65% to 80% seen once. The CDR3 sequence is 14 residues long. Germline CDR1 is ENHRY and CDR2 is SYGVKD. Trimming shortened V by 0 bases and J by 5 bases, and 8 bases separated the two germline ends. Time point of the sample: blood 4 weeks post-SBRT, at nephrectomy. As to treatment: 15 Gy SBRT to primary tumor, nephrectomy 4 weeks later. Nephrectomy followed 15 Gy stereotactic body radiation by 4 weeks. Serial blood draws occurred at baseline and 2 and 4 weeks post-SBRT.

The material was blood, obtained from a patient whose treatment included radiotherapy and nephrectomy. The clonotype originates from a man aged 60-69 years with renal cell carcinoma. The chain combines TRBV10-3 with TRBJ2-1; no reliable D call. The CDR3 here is CAISESGRDNEQFF. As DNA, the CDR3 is TGTGCCATCAGTGAGTCGGGTAGGGACAATGAGCAGTTCTTC.